What follows are 28 T cell receptor beta chains derived from one specimen sequenced in a study of T cells in Graves' hyperthyroidism and ophthalmopathy. Authors of the study amplified TCR beta CDR3 regions from RNA transcripts. During a first-round RT-PCR of the TCR CDR3, the HTBI primer set was used. A single record per CDR3 protein comes from TCRdb applying MiXCR to the multiplex PCR reads. The profile covers 300,000 to 500,000 distinct CDR3 sequences, with under 15% appearing a single time and less than 35% taken by the ten largest. The sequenced sample was blood. The origin of the receptors is a woman aged 25-40 years with Graves' hyperthyroidism.

The genes are TRBV6-1 and TRBJ2-3, with 16 bases that match TRBD2. Germline loops: CDR1 MNHNS, CDR2 SASEGT. J lost 6 bases, V lost 5 bases, and 5 bases had no gene match. The CDR3 runs to 16 residues. The CDR3 nucleotides read TGTGCCAGCAGTCTCGGGACTAGCGGGAGGGTGGATACGCAGTATTTT. Protein: CASSLGTSGRVDTQYF.

This clonotype was counted only a few times. V is TRBV30 and J is TRBJ1-4, with a possible D match to TRBD1 (6 bases). Trimming took off 2 bases at V and 7 bases at J, with 11 bases between the two ends. The germline V gene encodes CDR1 GTSNPN and CDR2 SVGIG (reference sequence). The CDR3 extends over 13 amino acids. CDR3 in DNA: TGTGCCTGGAGTAGAGGGGGTGTTGAAAAACTGTTTTTT. As protein: CAWSRGGVEKLFF.

This clonotype was seen at least ten times. The rearrangement links TRBV28 to TRBJ1-2; D call uncertain. Germline lookup yields CDR1 MDHEN and CDR2 SYDVKM. There are 15 residues in the CDR3. V lost 6 bases to trimming and J lost 5 bases, with 19 bases between them. The CDR3, as DNA: TGTGCCAGCAGCACGCGGGCGGAGCTCCGATATGGCTACACCTTC. Residues: CASSTRAELRYGYTF.

This clonotype was detected ten times or more. The V gene is TRBV3-1, the J gene TRBJ2-3; no reliable D call. CDR3 length: 13 amino acids. Trimming left V 4 bases short and J 6 bases short, with 11 bases between. The germline gives CDR1 LGHDT, CDR2 YNNKEL (reference sequence). This chain's CDR3 is CASSLDERDTQYF. CDR3 bases: TGTGCCAGCAGCCTCGATGAGAGGGATACGCAGTATTTT.

The rearrangement links TRBV24-1 to TRBJ1-1, with unresolved D. The V end lost 4 bases, the J end lost 8 bases, and 7 bases lay between the germline ends. The CDR3 loop spans 11 amino acids. Germline CDR1 and CDR2: KGHDR and SFDVKD. CDR3 nucleotide sequence: TGTGCCACCAGTGACGCAAGAGAAGCTTTCTTT. It yields the protein CATSDAREAFF.

This clonotype was picked up a small number of times. J is TRBJ2-1 and V is TRBV7-3, with TRBD2 identical over 7 bases. The junction had 7 bases not matched to a gene; V was cut back by 5 bases and J by 0 bases. This CDR3 comprises 16 residues. Per the germline V gene, CDR1 is SGHTA and CDR2 is FQGTGA. The CDR3: CASSLQAGSSYNEQFF. In DNA, the CDR3 is TGTGCCAGCAGCCTCCAAGCGGGAAGCTCCTACAATGAGCAGTTCTTC.

The CDR3 nucleotides read TGTGCCAGCAGTCATCCGGGTCCTAATTCACCCCTCCACTTT. It yields the protein CASSHPGPNSPLHF. The chain is built from TRBV3-1 and TRBJ1-6, with D unclear. Germline V gives CDR1 LGHDT, CDR2 YNNKEL (reference sequence). The V gene lost 6 bases and the J gene lost 6 bases, with 12 bases spanning the gap. CDR3 length equals 14 residues.

Ten or more counts support this clonotype. This sequence joins TRBV3-1 and TRBJ1-2; tentative D call: TRBD1 (5 bases). CDR1 LGHDT and CDR2 YNNKEL come from the germline V gene (reference sequence). V was clipped by 3 bases and J by 9 bases, with 8 bases between them. This CDR3 region has 11 residues. CDR3 sequence reads: CASSQGRSYTF. The CDR3 bases are TGTGCCAGCAGCCAGGGACGGAGCTACACCTTC. Full variable domain (rest looked up from reference TRBV3-1 and TRBJ1-2): DTAVSQTPKYLVTQMGNDKSIKCEQNLGHDTMYWYKQDSKKFLKIMFSYNNKELIINETVPNRFSPKSPDKAHLNLHINSLELGDSAVYFCASSQGRSYTFGSGTRLTVV.

Many counts were recorded for this clonotype. The CDR3: CASSYSDDYGYTF. Written as DNA, the CDR3 is TGTGCCAGCAGTTACTCGGATGACTATGGCTACACCTTC. The chain carries TRBV6-5 and TRBJ1-2; D is undetermined. With 0 bases removed from V and 3 bases from J, the gap between germline ends came to 5 bases. The CDR3 runs to 13 residues. Germline V gene lookup returns CDR1 MNHEY and CDR2 SVGAGI.

This clonotype was picked up many times. The V gene is TRBV18, the J gene TRBJ2-1; D unclear. The CDR3 is made up of 14 amino acids. Trimming cost V 3 bases and J 5 bases, with 11 bases left between them. The germline gives CDR1 KGHSH, CDR2 LQKENI. The CDR3 region is CASSPRSKDNEQFF. The DNA for the CDR3 is TGTGCCAGCTCACCGCGCAGCAAAGACAATGAGCAGTTCTTC.

The CDR3 is CASSQEDTGVSGQPQHF. The CDR3 DNA follows: TGTGCCAGCAGCCAAGAGGATACAGGGGTCTCCGGTCAGCCCCAGCATTTT. The chain links TRBV14 to TRBJ1-5; 7 bases line up with TRBD1. The CDR3 runs to 17 residues. The junction had 11 bases not matched to a gene; V was cut back by 0 bases and J by 6 bases. Germline V lookup: CDR1 SGHDN, CDR2 FVKESK.

The rearrangement uses TRBV4-1 and TRBJ2-1; 8 bases align to TRBD2. The ends lost 4 bases at V and 8 bases at J; junction bases unmatched: 7. This CDR3 is built from 14 residues. The germline gives CDR1 MGHRA, CDR2 YSYEKL. The DNA of the CDR3 is TGCGCCAGCAGCCCCCCGGCGGGAGGATATGAGCAGTTCTTC. Protein product: CASSPPAGGYEQFF.

This clonotype showed up many times. The J gene is TRBJ2-1, the V gene TRBV5-1; 9 bases line up with TRBD2. Germline V gene lookup returns CDR1 SGHRS and CDR2 YFSETQ. V shed 4 bases, J shed 6 bases, and the junction held 8 bases outside the gene matches. The CDR3 is 15 amino acids. The CDR3 DNA reads TGCGCCAGCAGCACGGTAGCGGGAGCCGGCAATGAGCAGTTCTTC. Its translation: CASSTVAGAGNEQFF.

This clonotype has at least ten counts. V and J are TRBV3-1 and TRBJ1-5; 9 positions match TRBD1. Germline V gene data show CDR1 as LGHDT and CDR2 as YNNKEL (reference sequence). This CDR3 comprises 15 residues. Trimming cost V 4 bases and J 4 bases; bases outside gene matches: 5. The CDR3 DNA follows: TGTGCCAGCAGCCTTTCCGGGACAGGGAATCAGCCCCAGCATTTT. Residues: CASSLSGTGNQPQHF.

This clonotype was seen more than once but under ten times. A much larger clone differs from this one at a single base, so this may be a read error. This chain links TRBV30 with TRBJ2-1, with 10 bases lining up with TRBD2. Germline CDR1 reads GTSNPN; CDR2 reads SVGIG (reference sequence). The CDR3 is made up of 14 amino acids. The CDR3 loop is CARSTLAGGEKQFF. The DNA of the CDR3 is TGTGCCCGGAGTACGTTAGCGGGAGGAGAAAAGCAGTTCTTC.

This clonotype was found many times. The chain has TRBV7-2 and TRBJ2-7; D gene ambiguous. Per germline, CDR1 SGHTA and CDR2 FQGNSA. The CDR3 loop spans 17 amino acids. V was clipped by 2 bases and J by 3 bases, with 20 bases between them. This CDR3 is CASSLRAGVDLRYEQYF. DNA of the CDR3: TGTGCCAGCAGCTTAAGGGCAGGAGTCGATTTACGCTACGAGCAGTACTTC.

This rearrangement joins TRBV3-1 to TRBJ2-3; 8 bases agree with TRBD2. With V trimmed by 0 bases and J by 1 base, 12 bases remained unmatched. This CDR3 comprises 19 residues. Germline loops: CDR1 LGHDT, CDR2 YNNKEL (reference sequence). CDR3 in amino acids: CASSQDRWPGGPGTDTQYF. Here the CDR3 DNA reads TGTGCCAGCAGCCAAGATAGGTGGCCGGGAGGGCCGGGCACAGATACGCAGTATTTT.

There are a few counts of this clonotype. V and J are TRBV28 and TRBJ2-7, with 7 nucleotides matching TRBD1. V trimming: 6 bases; J trimming: 2 bases; junction bases outside the gene matches: 7. Germline V CDR1 and CDR2: MDHEN, SYDVKM. There are 14 residues in the CDR3. In DNA form, the CDR3 reads TGTGCCAGCAGGATTGACAGGGTCCCCTACGAGCAGTACTTC. Its translation: CASRIDRVPYEQYF.

This clonotype was seen ten or more times. This chain joins TRBV6-1 and TRBJ1-5; no reliable D call. V gave up 6 bases and J gave up 1 base, with 16 bases separating them. In germline, CDR1 is MNHNS, CDR2 SASEGT. The CDR3 sequence is 16 residues long. The CDR3 DNA reads TGTGCCAGCAGGGACGGGCTAGGGTACAGCAATCAGCCCCAGCATTTT. It codes for CASRDGLGYSNQPQHF.

The chain combines TRBV5-1 with TRBJ2-1; TRBD1 aligns across 9 bases. In germline, CDR1 is SGHRS, CDR2 YFSETQ. The V segment lost 0 bases and the J segment 9 bases; nucleotides outside the gene matches: 4. The CDR3 spans 14 residues. As DNA, the CDR3 is TGCGCCAGCAGCTTGGGGACAGGGGCGGGTGAGCAGTTCTTC. This encodes CASSLGTGAGEQFF.

The sample holds many counts of this clonotype. V and J are TRBV7-9 and TRBJ1-4; 8 nucleotides agree with TRBD1. Unmatched junction bases numbered 5, after V lost 3 bases and J lost 8 bases. Germline lookup yields CDR1 SEHNR and CDR2 FQNEAQ (reference sequence). The CDR3 is 14 residues long. This CDR3 is CASSFGQGREKLFF. Written as DNA, the CDR3 is TGTGCCAGCAGCTTCGGACAGGGTCGGGAAAAACTGTTTTTT.

This chain connects TRBV4-1 to TRBJ1-1, with D unclear. The germline CDR1 and CDR2 sequences are MGHRA and YSYEKL. Trimming took 1 base from V and 4 from J, leaving 13 bases between them. The CDR3 is 15 residues long. The CDR3 here is CASSQVVPGSTEAFF. The CDR3 DNA follows: TGCGCCAGCAGCCAAGTGGTACCCGGAAGCACTGAAGCTTTCTTT.

This chain links TRBV20-1 with TRBJ2-2, with D perhaps TRBD1 (6 bases). V lost 0 bases and J 8 bases, leaving 19 bases between the germline ends. CDR1 and CDR2 from the germline V gene are DFQATT and SNEGSKA (reference sequence). The CDR3 is made up of 16 amino acids. CDR3 sequence: CSAREIKKGQSGELFF. The DNA of the CDR3 is TGCAGTGCTAGAGAAATAAAAAAGGGACAATCTGGGGAGCTGTTTTTT.

This clonotype was counted a few times. The chain links TRBV18 to TRBJ2-1; D unresolved. Per the germline V gene, CDR1 is KGHSH and CDR2 is LQKENI. This CDR3 is 15 amino acids long. V lost 8 bases and J lost 5, with 19 bases in between. The CDR3 protein is CASNTDGIYNNEQFF. CDR3 coding DNA: TGTGCCAGCAACACCGACGGAATTTACAACAATGAGCAGTTCTTC.

The rearrangement uses TRBV2 and TRBJ2-5; 9 bases are shared with TRBD1. The V gene end was trimmed by 4 bases and the J gene end by 5 bases; junction bases not matched to a gene: 5. Per the germline V gene, CDR1 is SNHLY and CDR2 is FYNNEI. This CDR3 spans 14 amino acids. The CDR3 DNA sequence: TGTGCCAGCAGTGGCACAGGGGGCGCGGAGACCCAGTACTTC. This translates into CASSGTGGAETQYF.

A note on this clonotype: One base away lies a much larger clone, so this may be a sequencing read error. The gene calls are TRBV28 and TRBJ2-1; perhaps TRBD2 as D (5 bases). The CDR3 loop spans 11 amino acids. Germline V gives CDR1 MDHEN, CDR2 SYDVKM. Trimming took 8 bases from V and 13 from J, leaving 15 bases between them. CDR3 sequence (DNA): TGTGCCAGCGGAGAGCGGTTCCCTCAGTTCTTC. Encoded protein: CASGERFPQFF.

This clonotype came up many times. The rearrangement links TRBV28 to TRBJ1-5, with D perhaps TRBD1 (6 bases). Trimming removed 6 bases at V and 4 bases at J, with 13 bases between. Germline CDR1 and CDR2: MDHEN and SYDVKM. This CDR3 contains 14 residues. As DNA, the CDR3 is TGTGCCAGCAGCCTTCACAGGGAGAATCAGCCCCAGCATTTT. This codes for CASSLHRENQPQHF. Looking up the rest from reference TRBV28 and TRBJ1-5 gives the full variable domain: DVKVTQSSRYLVKRTGEKVFLECVQDMDHENMFWYRQDPGLGLRLIYFSYDVKMKEKGDIPEGYSVSREKKERFSLILESASTNQTSMYLCASSLHRENQPQHFGDGTRLSIL.

As for this clonotype: Being one base from a much bigger clone, this may be a read error. The V and J genes are TRBV28 and TRBJ1-2; D perhaps matches TRBD1 (5 bases). Germline CDR1 is MDHEN and CDR2 is SYDVKM. CDR3 length: 13 amino acids. In nucleotides, the CDR3 is TGTGCCAACAGTTTGACAGCTATCTATGGCTACACCTTC. This encodes CANSLTAIYGYTF.